This TCR beta chain was observed in a study of shared clonotypes between healthy human individuals. The germline CDR1 and CDR2 sequences are SGDLS and YYNGEE. CDR3 length: 17 residues. V dropped 4 bases and J dropped 0; count of bases not matched to a gene: 6. Sequencing used immunoSEQ multiplex PCR; TCRdb keeps in-frame clones, though not all of them. The sample consists of roughly 2,500,000 clones, approximately 93% of them appearing once. The chain has TRBV9 and TRBJ1-3, with 11 bases that match TRBD1. The source of this sequence is a man aged 18 to 30 in good health. Some clones in this sample may be carry-over from other donors' samples. Sequenced sample: naive CD4+ T cells from PBMCs. Specified subset: CD45RA+ positively selected. This CDR3 is CASSLGQGANSGNTIYF. The DNA for the CDR3 is TGTGCCAGCAGCCTAGGACAGGGGGCGAACTCTGGAAACACCATATATTTT.